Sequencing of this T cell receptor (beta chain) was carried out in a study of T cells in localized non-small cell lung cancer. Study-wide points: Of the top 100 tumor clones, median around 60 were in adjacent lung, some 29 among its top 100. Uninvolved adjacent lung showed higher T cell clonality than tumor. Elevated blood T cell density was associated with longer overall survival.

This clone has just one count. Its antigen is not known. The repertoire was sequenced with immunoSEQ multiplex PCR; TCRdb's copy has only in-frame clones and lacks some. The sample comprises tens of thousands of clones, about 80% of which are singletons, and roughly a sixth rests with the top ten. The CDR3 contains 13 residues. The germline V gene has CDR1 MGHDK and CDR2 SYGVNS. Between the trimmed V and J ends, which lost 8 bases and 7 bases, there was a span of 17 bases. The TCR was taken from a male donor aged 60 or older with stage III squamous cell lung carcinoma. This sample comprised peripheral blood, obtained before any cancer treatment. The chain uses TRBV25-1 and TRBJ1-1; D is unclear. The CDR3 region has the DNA TGTGCCAGCTACTCGGACCTCCGGATTGAAGCTTTCTTT. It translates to CASYSDLRIEAFF. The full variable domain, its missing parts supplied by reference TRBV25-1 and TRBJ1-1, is EADIYQTPRYLVIGTGKKITLECSQTMGHDKMYWYQQDPGMELHLIHYSYGVNSTEKGDLSSESTVSRIRTEHFPLTLESARPSHTSQYLCASYSDLRIEAFFGQGTRLTVV.